Described below is a single T cell receptor (beta chain) sequence and its context. Its matching antigen is unknown. The data belong to a study of T cell responses to AZD1222 COVID-19 vaccine. Measured with immunoSEQ multiplex PCR; TCRdb has only the in-frame clones, and not every one. The sample has fewer than 150,000 clones, approximately 90% seen once. The CDR3 loop spans 15 amino acids. The V gene lost 5 bases and the J gene lost 4 bases, with 16 bases spanning the gap. CDR1 is LNHDA, CDR2 SQIVND, per germline (reference sequence). It was second doses at about 4 or about 12 weeks that were pooled. General observations from the study: Just a handful of AZD1222 recipients were seropositive at baseline. Two AZD1222 doses significantly raised spike-specific TCR breadth and depth over controls. It was only after the peak T cell response that any repertoires were sampled.

The chain recombines TRBV19 with TRBJ2-3; D is perhaps TRBD1 or TRBD2 (5 bases each). The source material was peripheral blood, sampled 28 days after the second AZD1222 dose. The sequence was obtained from an adult who received the AZD1222 COVID-19 vaccine. CDR3 residues: CASSPGPPKADTQYF. CDR3 coding DNA: TGTGCCAGTAGTCCGGGACCGCCAAAGGCAGATACGCAGTATTTT. The entire variable domain, with the rest obtained from reference TRBV19 and TRBJ2-3, is as follows: DGGITQSPKYLFRKEGQNVTLSCEQNLNHDAMYWYRQDPGQGLRLIYYSQIVNDFQKGDIAEGYSVSREKKESFPLTVTSAQKNPTAFYLCASSPGPPKADTQYFGPGTRLTVL.